This TCR beta chain was identified during a study of siplizumab effects on memory and regulatory T cells. Study-level findings and limits: Alloreactive sequences whose origin lay in unstimulated CD4+ memory cells were significantly reduced by siplizumab. Unstimulated naive T cells seemed to show more diversity than memory cells did, and they also seemed to be among the major contributors to the alloresponse.

Assays were performed on approximately 100,000 TCR templates per sample. Produced via immunoSEQ multiplex PCR; TCRdb's table is partial and in-frame only. The sample holds some 96,000 clones; 94% are singletons and the top ten take about 1.2%. Turning to this clone: Its matching antigen is unknown.

J lost 5 bases, V lost 8 bases, and 7 bases had no gene match. This CDR3 has 12 amino acids. The germline gives CDR1 GTSNPN, CDR2 SVGIG (reference sequence). The chain recombines TRBV30 with TRBJ2-5; 8 positions agree with TRBD1. The receptor comes from a human donor in good health. The sequenced sample consisted of non-Treg CD4+ T cells sorted from blood. CDR3 loop: CAGDRTGETQYF. The CDR3 DNA is TGTGCCGGGGACAGGACGGGGGAGACCCAGTACTTC.